This is a list of T cell receptor beta chains from one sample in a study of CD8 T cells in ankylosing spondylitis. TCRdb redid the calling of the 5' RACE reads with MiXCR, one entry per CDR3 protein. The repertoire has approximately 220,000 distinct CDR3 sequences, 20% to 30% of them found once; the top ten carry around 6.3%. The sequencing sample was made of blood, either unsorted or a sorted T cell fraction (not recorded which). The receptors stem from a male donor with ankylosing spondylitis or in good health (not recorded which). CDR3s include the opening cysteine and the closing phenylalanine or tryptophan. The D gene is left open where the match is weak. The listing skips clone size in some rows; elsewhere it reads once, few, many or a size class.

V gene,clone size,J gene,D gene,CDR3 DNA,CDR3 protein
TRBV20-1,-,TRBJ2-5,-,TGCAGTGCTACCATCCGGCCAGGTGTGGAGACCCAGTACTTC,CSATIRPGVETQYF
TRBV12-3/TRBV12-4,-,TRBJ2-2,-,TGTGCCAGCAGGCGACGGGGATCCGGGGAGCTGTTTTTT,CASRRRGSGELFF
TRBV12-3/TRBV12-4,-,TRBJ2-2,-,TGTGCCAGCAGTTTCGGGACTTTTAACACCGGGGAGCTGTTTTTT,CASSFGTFNTGELFF
TRBV6-1,-,TRBJ1-3,-,TGTGCCAGCAGTCCCTTCGAGGGAGGCTCTGGAAACACCATCTATTTT,CASSPFEGGSGNTIYF
TRBV20-1,many,TRBJ2-7,-,TGCAGTGCCCGCAGGGGAACCTACGAGCAGTACTTC,CSARRGTYEQYF
TRBV29-1,-,TRBJ2-2,TRBD2,TGCAGCGTTAGGACCGGGACTAGCAACACCGGGGAGCTGTTTTTT,CSVRTGTSNTGELFF
TRBV5-4,few,TRBJ2-2,TRBD2,TGTGCCAGCAGCGCCCCGGGGACTAGCGGGACCGGGGAGCTGTTTTTT,CASSAPGTSGTGELFF
TRBV6-5,-,TRBJ2-5,TRBD1,TGTGCCAGCAGTGGACAGGGGGAGACCCAGTACTTC,CASSGQGETQYF
TRBV20-1,-,TRBJ2-3,TRBD2,TGCAGTGCTCCGCCGACTAGCGGGAGGGCCGGTACGCAGTATTTT,CSAPPTSGRAGTQYF
TRBV10-3,-,TRBJ2-5,-,TGTGCCATCAGTGTTTCGGGGGAAGAGACCCAGTACTTC,CAISVSGEETQYF
TRBV3-1,many,TRBJ2-1,-,TGTGCCAGCAGCGTGAGGGGAAACAATGAGCAGTTCTTC,CASSVRGNNEQFF
TRBV29-1,-,TRBJ2-7,-,TGCAGCGTTGACCGGTCGAGGGCCTACGAGCAGTACTTC,CSVDRSRAYEQYF
TRBV7-2,many,TRBJ2-1,-,TGTGCCAGCAGCCGCTACAACAATGAGCAGTTCTTC,CASSRYNNEQFF
TRBV29-1,few,TRBJ2-1,TRBD2,TGCAGCGTTGTAGGACTAGCGGGAAATGAGCAGTTCTTC,CSVVGLAGNEQFF
TRBV27,few,TRBJ1-1,-,TGTGCCAGCAGTTTACGGGGGGGCCAGGGCACGAACACTGAAGCTTTCTTT,CASSLRGGQGTNTEAFF
TRBV6-1,-,TRBJ1-6,-,TGTGCCAGCAGCGAACAGGGCAGAAATTCACCCCTCCACTTT,CASSEQGRNSPLHF
TRBV6-5,many,TRBJ1-2,-,TGTGCCAGCATTTCTGGTCGGGGGGGCTACACCTTC,CASISGRGGYTF
TRBV6-1,few,TRBJ2-2,-,TGTGCCGCCAAAGTAGGGACAACGAACACCGGGGAGCTGTTTTTT,CAAKVGTTNTGELFF
TRBV24-1,-,TRBJ2-1,TRBD2,TGTGCCACCAGTGATCCGGGACTAGCGGGAGGGCCCCACAATGAGCAGTTCTTC,CATSDPGLAGGPHNEQFF
TRBV6-2/TRBV6-3,-,TRBJ2-5,TRBD2,TGTGCCATCAGTTACCTAGCGGGATTGGAAGAGACCCAGTACTTC,CAISYLAGLEETQYF
TRBV14,few,TRBJ2-5,-,TGTGCCAGCAGCCAAGCAAGGTGGCAGCAAGAGACCCAGTACTTC,CASSQARWQQETQYF
TRBV29-1,-,TRBJ2-7,TRBD2,TGCAGCGTTGAAGAATTAGCGGGATCATCCTACGAGCAGTACTTC,CSVEELAGSSYEQYF
TRBV7-2,-,TRBJ1-5,TRBD1,TGTGCCAGCAGCTTATCGGGACAGAACAATCAGCCCCAGCATTTT,CASSLSGQNNQPQHF
TRBV20-1,-,TRBJ2-7,TRBD2,TGCAGTGCCCTGGGACTAGCGGATTCCAACGAGCAGTACTTC,CSALGLADSNEQYF
TRBV7-3,-,TRBJ2-7,TRBD2,TGTGCCAGCAGTCCAATACCGGGACTAGAGCAGTACTTC,CASSPIPGLEQYF
TRBV5-6,many,TRBJ2-6,-,TGTGCCAGCAGCGGCAGACAGTACTCTGGGGCCAACGTCCTGACTTTC,CASSGRQYSGANVLTF
TRBV20-1,-,TRBJ1-2,-,TGCAGTGCTAGAAACGGCAGCTATGGCTACACCTTC,CSARNGSYGYTF